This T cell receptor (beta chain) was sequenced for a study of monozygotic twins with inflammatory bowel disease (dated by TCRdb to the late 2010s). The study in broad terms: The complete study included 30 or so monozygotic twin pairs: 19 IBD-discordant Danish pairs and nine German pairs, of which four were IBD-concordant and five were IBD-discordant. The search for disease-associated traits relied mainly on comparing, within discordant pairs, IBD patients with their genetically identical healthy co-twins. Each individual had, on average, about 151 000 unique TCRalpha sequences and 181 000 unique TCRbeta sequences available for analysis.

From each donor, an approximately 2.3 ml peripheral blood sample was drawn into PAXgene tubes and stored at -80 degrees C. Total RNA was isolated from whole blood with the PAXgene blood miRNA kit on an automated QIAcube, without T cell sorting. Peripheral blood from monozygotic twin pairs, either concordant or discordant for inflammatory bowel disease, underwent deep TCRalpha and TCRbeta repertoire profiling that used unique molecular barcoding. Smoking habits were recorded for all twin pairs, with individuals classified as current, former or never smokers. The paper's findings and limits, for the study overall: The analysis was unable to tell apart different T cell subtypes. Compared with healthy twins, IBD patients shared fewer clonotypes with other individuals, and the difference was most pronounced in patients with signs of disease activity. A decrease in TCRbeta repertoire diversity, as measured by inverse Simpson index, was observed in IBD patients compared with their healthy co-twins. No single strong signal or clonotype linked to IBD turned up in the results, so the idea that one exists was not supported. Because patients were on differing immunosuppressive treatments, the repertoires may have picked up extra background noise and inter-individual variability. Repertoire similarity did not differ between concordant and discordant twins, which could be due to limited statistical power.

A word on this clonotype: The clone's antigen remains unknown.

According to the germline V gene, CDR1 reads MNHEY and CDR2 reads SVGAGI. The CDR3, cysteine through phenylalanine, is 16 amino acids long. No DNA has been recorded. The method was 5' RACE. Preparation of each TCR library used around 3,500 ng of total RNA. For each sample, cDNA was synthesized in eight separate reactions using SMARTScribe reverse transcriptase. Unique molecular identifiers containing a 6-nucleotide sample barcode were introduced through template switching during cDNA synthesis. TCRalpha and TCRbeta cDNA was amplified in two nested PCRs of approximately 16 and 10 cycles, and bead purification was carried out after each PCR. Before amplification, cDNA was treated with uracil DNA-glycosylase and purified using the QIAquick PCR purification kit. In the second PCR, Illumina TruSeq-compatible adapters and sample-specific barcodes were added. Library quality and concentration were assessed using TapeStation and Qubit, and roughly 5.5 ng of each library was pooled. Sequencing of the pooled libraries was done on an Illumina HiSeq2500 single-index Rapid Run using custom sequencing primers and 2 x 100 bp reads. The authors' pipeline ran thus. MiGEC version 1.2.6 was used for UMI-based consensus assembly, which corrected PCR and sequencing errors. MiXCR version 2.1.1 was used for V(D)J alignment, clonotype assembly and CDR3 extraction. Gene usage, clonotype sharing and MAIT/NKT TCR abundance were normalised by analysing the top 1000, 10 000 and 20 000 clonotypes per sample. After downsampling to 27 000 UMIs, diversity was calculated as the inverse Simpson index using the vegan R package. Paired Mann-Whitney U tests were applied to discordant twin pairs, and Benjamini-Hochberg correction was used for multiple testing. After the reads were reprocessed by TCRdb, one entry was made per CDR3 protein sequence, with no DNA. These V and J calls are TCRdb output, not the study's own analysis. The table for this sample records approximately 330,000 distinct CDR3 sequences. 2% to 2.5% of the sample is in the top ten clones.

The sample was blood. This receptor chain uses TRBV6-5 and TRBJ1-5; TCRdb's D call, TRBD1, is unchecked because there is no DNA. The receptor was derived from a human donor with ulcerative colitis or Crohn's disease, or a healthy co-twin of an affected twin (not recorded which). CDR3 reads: CASSYDTGTKDQPQHF.